This entry is about one T cell receptor (beta chain). The antigen this receptor binds is unknown. Base qualities are not provided; no much larger clone lies one nucleotide away. Whole blood was collected in K2EDTA tubes by collaborating institutions according to the institutions' own protocols. For TCRbeta analysis, collaborator samples were shipped as frozen whole blood, as isolated PBMCs, or as DNA extracted from either sample type. TCRbeta CDR3 regions were amplified from genomic DNA using the immunoSEQ Assay, a bias-controlled multiplex PCR. As for how the authors treated the data: The number of nucleated cells in each sample was estimated from the amplification of reference gene primers within the assay. Sequence reads were collapsed and filtered to measure the absolute abundance of every unique TCRbeta CDR3 rearrangement. For each sample, productive Simpson clonality was calculated as the square root of Simpson's diversity index across productive rearrangements. TCRdb provides this immuneACCESS table in a form limited to in-frame rearrangements. Some clones are lacking; in checked studies, under half of them reflect an unresolved V gene, and why the rest are absent is not known. From that table come the V and J calls and clone size; the DNA was used to work out D and trimming. The sample table shows around 40,000 clones, and 75% to 95% are seen once. The top ten hold 4.5% to 7% of the sample.

These data come from a study of blood T cell repertoires in COVID-19 (dated by TCRdb to the early 2020s). The study in broad terms: Samples covering the acute and convalescent phases of COVID-19 were provided by collaborators in the United States, Italy and Spain. Samples came from the ongoing ImmuneRACE study (first 160 participants) plus 1,254 subjects from 6 global collaborators. The material from the prospective study consisted of cDNA or gDNA derived from T cells, B-cell-depleted T cells, or PBMCs. A freely available public database, intended as a resource for researchers studying the immune response to SARS-CoV-2, is where the repertoires were released. Deeply sampled blood TCRbeta repertoires from subjects exposed to, actively infected with, or recovered from COVID-19 were included in the dataset. Nearly every sample came with metadata listing a de-identified subject ID, COVID-19 status, age in years and sex. Where available, HLA class I and class II types were obtained from metadata supplied by the sample provider rather than from assay-based typing. Paper-wide results and their limitations: Clinical and demographic metadata were provided uncurated, with the amount varying by source and participant.

The specimen sequenced was peripheral blood. The receptor comes from a woman of 80 years or more with acute or convalescent COVID-19.

The bases read TGTGCTAGTGGGACAGGGGTTAGTGAAAAACTGTTTTTT. It translates as CASGTGVSEKLFF. The chain couples TRBV12-5 to TRBJ1-4, with 8 bases aligning to TRBD1. CDR1 and CDR2 were assigned from the germline V gene as LGHNT and FRNRAP. The CDR3 measures 13 amino acids from cysteine to phenylalanine. The CDR3 DNA has 39 bases and is translated from base 1. V trim: 6 bases; J trim: 7 bases; unmatched bases: 4.